This note documents a single TCR beta chain sequence. This CDR3 spans 15 amino acids. Germline CDR1 MNHEY, CDR2 SVGAGI. The V end lost 8 bases, the J end lost 6 bases, and 23 bases lay between the germline ends. Patients with chemo-refractory metastatic non-small-cell lung cancer received focal radiation plus CTLA-4 blockade with ipilimumab. The sample is drawn from a study of radiotherapy plus CTLA-4 blockade in lung cancer. Sequenced by immunoSEQ multiplex PCR; TCRdb stores in-frame clones only, minus some. The table shows tens of thousands of clones, with 70% to 90% occurring only once. The TCR comes from a human donor with non-small cell lung cancer whose response to radiotherapy plus ipilimumab could not be evaluated. This sequence joins TRBV6-5 and TRBJ2-7; D is possibly TRBD2 (6 bases). This specimen was peripheral blood, taken from a patient treated with radiotherapy plus ipilimumab. CDR3 residues: CASGGPGRDVAEQYF. The CDR3, as DNA: TGTGCCAGCGGTGGGCCCGGGCGGGACGTCGCCGAGCAGTACTTC.